This T cell receptor beta chain was sequenced during a study of blood T cell repertoires in COVID-19. Profiled with immunoSEQ multiplex PCR; TCRdb holds only in-frame clones, not every one. The repertoire holds around 250,000 clones, with around 89% as singletons. Trimming removed 1 base at V and 1 base at J, with 14 bases between. The germline V gene has CDR1 LNHNV and CDR2 YYDKDF (reference sequence). This CDR3 has 17 amino acids. V and J are TRBV15 and TRBJ1-3; TRBD1 is a possible D gene (6 bases). Material for sequencing was PBMCs or T cells enriched from blood (not recorded which). This receptor was obtained from a woman aged 35 to 49 with acute COVID-19. The CDR3 loop reads CATSRGGTIGSGNTIYF. CDR3 sequence (DNA): TGTGCCACCAGCAGAGGGGGGACAATAGGATCTGGAAACACCATATATTTT.